The source of this T cell receptor beta chain is a study of CD8+CD57+ T cells in acquired aplastic anemia. Across the study: Mean DNA quantity obtained from sorted CD4+ and CD8+ cells was about 3.2 ug. Findings and limits, study-wide: Controls did not differ significantly from patients in CD8+ Simpson's diversity.

Only patients with CD8+CD57+ cell expansion on flow cytometry were chosen for sequencing. There were no patients without severe acquired aplastic anemia. V gave up 1 base and J gave up 4 bases; unmatched junction bases: 2. The CDR3 length is 15 residues. Germline V lookup: CDR1 LGHDT, CDR2 YNNKEL (reference sequence). This clonotype appeared many times. As yet, its antigen is unknown. TCR beta VDJ and CDR3 profiles were obtained from a genomic DNA template. TCRdb analysed the reads with MiXCR anew, one entry per CDR3 protein. The repertoire holds fewer than 200,000 distinct CDR3 sequences, with nearly 50% as singletons.

The receptor was isolated from a human donor with aplastic anemia. Sequenced input: sorted CD4+, CD8+, or CD8+CD57+ T cells (not recorded which) from PBMCs. The rearrangement joins TRBV3-1 to TRBJ2-3, with TRBD1 matching over 10 bases. CDR3 nucleotide sequence: TGTGCCAGCAGCCAAGGGGGACAGGGGCCAGATACGCAGTATTTT. Its translation is CASSQGGQGPDTQYF.